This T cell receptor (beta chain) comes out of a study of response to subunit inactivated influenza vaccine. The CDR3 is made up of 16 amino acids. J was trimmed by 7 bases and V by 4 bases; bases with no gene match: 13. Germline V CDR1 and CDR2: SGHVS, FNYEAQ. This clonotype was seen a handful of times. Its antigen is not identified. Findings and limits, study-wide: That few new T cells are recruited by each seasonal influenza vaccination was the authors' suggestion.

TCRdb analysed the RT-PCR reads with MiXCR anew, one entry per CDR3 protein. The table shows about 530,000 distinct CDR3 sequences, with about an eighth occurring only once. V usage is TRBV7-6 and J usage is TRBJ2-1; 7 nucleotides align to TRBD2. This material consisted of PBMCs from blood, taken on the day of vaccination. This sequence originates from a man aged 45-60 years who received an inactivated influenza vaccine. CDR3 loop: CASSSPLAEGLNEQFF. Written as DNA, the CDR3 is TGTGCCAGCAGCTCACCCCTAGCGGAGGGGCTGAATGAGCAGTTCTTC.